These T cell receptor beta chains were read from a single sample in a study of blood T cell repertoires in COVID-19. Sequencing was performed with immunoSEQ multiplex PCR; in TCRdb, only in-frame clones are kept and a portion is missing. The sample shows under 120,000 clones, less than 85% of them seen only once. The sequenced sample consisted of peripheral blood. These receptors were obtained from a man between 65 and 85 years old with active or convalescent COVID-19. The CDR3 runs from the conserved cysteine through the conserved F or W. A D gene is named only where the DNA matches it firmly. Clone size is not always given. Where it is, it says once, few, many or a class for expanded clones.

V: TRBV19
size: NA
length: 14
J: TRBJ1-5
D: NA
CDR3: CASSSSQGNQPQHF
DNA: TGTGCCAGTAGTTCGTCGCAGGGGAATCAGCCCCAGCATTTT

V: TRBV27
size: NA
length: 16
J: TRBJ2-3
D: TRBD2
CDR3: CASSPRAGGSTDTQYF
DNA: TGTGCCAGCAGTCCTCGAGCGGGAGGAAGCACAGATACGCAGTATTTT

V: TRBV2
size: NA
length: 13
J: TRBJ1-1
D: NA
CDR3: CASSDEHLTEAFF
DNA: TGTGCCAGCAGTGACGAACACCTCACTGAAGCTTTCTTT

V: TRBV7-9
size: NA
length: 16
J: TRBJ1-1
D: NA
CDR3: CASSFDGAEGNTEAFF
DNA: TGTGCCAGCAGCTTTGATGGGGCGGAAGGGAACACTGAAGCTTTCTTT

V: TRBV5-1
size: NA
length: 16
J: TRBJ2-2
D: TRBD1
CDR3: CASSRSGQGNTGELFF
DNA: TGCGCCAGCAGCCGGTCGGGACAGGGGAACACCGGGGAGCTGTTTTTT

V: TRBV20-1
size: NA
length: 11
J: TRBJ1-1
D: NA
CDR3: CSAPGVTEAFF
DNA: TGCAGTGCCCCAGGGGTAACTGAAGCTTTCTTT

V: TRBV2
size: NA
length: 15
J: TRBJ2-3
D: NA
CDR3: CASSEAQQGTDTQYF
DNA: TGTGCCAGCAGTGAAGCCCAACAGGGCACAGATACGCAGTATTTT

V: TRBV6-5
size: NA
length: 14
J: TRBJ2-7
D: TRBD2
CDR3: CASTLAGSTYEQYF
DNA: TGTGCCAGCACTCTAGCGGGTTCTACTTACGAGCAGTACTTC

V: TRBV11-1
size: NA
length: 18
J: TRBJ1-1
D: TRBD1
CDR3: CASSLAPWDRSRNTEAFF
DNA: TGTGCCAGCAGCTTAGCCCCCTGGGACAGGAGTCGAAATACTGAAGCTTTCTTT

V: TRBV12-1
size: NA
length: 17
J: TRBJ1-5
D: NA
CDR3: CASSCSTGWRSNQPQHF
DNA: TGTGCCAGCAGCTGCTCCACCGGTTGGAGAAGCAATCAGCCCCAGCATTTT

V: TRBV19
size: NA
length: 13
J: TRBJ2-1
D: TRBD1
CDR3: CASGTGWDNEQFF
DNA: TGTGCCAGCGGGACAGGGTGGGACAATGAGCAGTTCTTC

V: TRBV30
size: NA
length: 15
J: TRBJ1-5
D: TRBD1
CDR3: CAWSPPPGTAKPQHF
DNA: TGTGCCTGGAGTCCGCCGCCCGGGACAGCTAAGCCCCAGCATTTT

V: TRBV7-6
size: few
length: 13
J: TRBJ2-3
D: NA
CDR3: CASSSRDTDTQYF
DNA: TGTGCCAGCAGCTCGAGGGACACAGATACGCAGTATTTT

V: TRBV2
size: NA
length: 14
J: TRBJ2-7
D: NA
CDR3: CASMRSKGLYEQYF
DNA: TGTGCCAGCATGAGGTCTAAGGGGCTCTACGAGCAGTACTTC

V: TRBV12-3/TRBV12-4
size: once
length: 13
J: TRBJ1-1
D: NA
CDR3: CASSFEGNTEAFF
DNA: TGTGCCAGCAGTTTTGAGGGGAACACTGAAGCTTTCTTT

V: TRBV7-9
size: NA
length: 15
J: TRBJ1-3
D: NA
CDR3: CASSLGQFSGNTIYF
DNA: TGTGCCAGCAGCTTAGGACAGTTCTCTGGAAACACCATATATTTT

V: TRBV5-1
size: NA
length: 15
J: TRBJ1-2
D: TRBD1
CDR3: CASSDTGTVLYGYTF
DNA: TGCGCCAGCAGCGACACCGGGACAGTTCTCTATGGCTACACCTTC

V: TRBV12-5
size: NA
length: 14
J: TRBJ2-1
D: TRBD1
CDR3: CASGRGQGADEQFF
DNA: TGTGCTAGTGGCCGGGGACAGGGGGCTGATGAGCAGTTCTTC

V: TRBV6-6
size: few
length: 11
J: TRBJ2-5
D: NA
CDR3: CASSLQETQYF
DNA: TGTGCCAGCAGCCTACAAGAGACCCAGTACTTC

V: TRBV25-1
size: once
length: 15
J: TRBJ2-2
D: NA
CDR3: CASSEYMDYTGELFF
DNA: TGTGCCAGCAGTGAATATATGGACTACACCGGGGAGCTGTTTTTT

V: TRBV6-6
size: NA
length: 15
J: TRBJ1-6
D: NA
CDR3: CASSLGGRYNSPLHF
DNA: TGTGCCAGCAGTTTGGGGGGACGGTATAATTCACCCCTCCACTTT

V: TRBV4-2
size: NA
length: 15
J: TRBJ2-2
D: TRBD2
CDR3: CASSPVAGGTGELFF
DNA: TGTGCCAGCAGCCCTGTAGCGGGGGGGACCGGGGAGCTGTTTTTT

V: TRBV6-5
size: NA
length: 15
J: TRBJ1-4
D: TRBD1
CDR3: CASRSGGTGWEKLFF
DNA: TGTGCCAGCAGGAGCGGAGGGACAGGGTGGGAAAAACTGTTTTTT

V: TRBV10-1
size: many
length: 15
J: TRBJ2-1
D: TRBD2
CDR3: CASSESSGRAGEQFF
DNA: TGCGCCAGCAGTGAGAGTAGCGGGAGGGCCGGTGAGCAGTTCTTC

V: TRBV30
size: NA
length: 11
J: TRBJ2-7
D: NA
CDR3: CAWSGDYEQYF
DNA: TGTGCCTGGAGTGGAGACTACGAGCAGTACTTC

V: TRBV30
size: NA
length: 17
J: TRBJ1-1
D: NA
CDR3: CAWSSTVSGTGNTEAFF
DNA: TGTGCCTGGAGTAGTACGGTCAGCGGGACGGGGAACACTGAAGCTTTCTTT

V: TRBV28
size: NA
length: 13
J: TRBJ1-2
D: NA
CDR3: CASSLDQYYGYTF
DNA: TGTGCCAGCAGTTTAGATCAGTACTATGGCTACACCTTC

V: TRBV2
size: NA
length: 14
J: TRBJ2-2
D: TRBD2
CDR3: CASKREKATGELFF
DNA: TGTGCCAGTAAGCGGGAGAAGGCCACCGGGGAGCTGTTTTTT

V: TRBV28
size: NA
length: 13
J: TRBJ1-2
D: NA
CDR3: CASIRGSNYGYTF
DNA: TGTGCCAGCATAAGGGGATCAAACTATGGCTACACCTTC

V: TRBV24-1
size: NA
length: 15
J: TRBJ2-1
D: TRBD2
CDR3: CATRSSSGRRNEQFF
DNA: TGTGCCACCAGGAGTAGTAGCGGGAGGAGGAATGAGCAGTTCTTC

V: TRBV5-8
size: NA
length: 15
J: TRBJ1-3
D: NA
CDR3: CASSSKGNPGNTIYF
DNA: TGTGCCAGCAGCAGCAAGGGGAACCCTGGAAACACCATATATTTT

V: TRBV7-9
size: NA
length: 13
J: TRBJ1-5
D: NA
CDR3: CASSLAHNQPQHF
DNA: TGTGCCAGCAGCTTAGCCCACAATCAGCCCCAGCATTTT

V: TRBV15
size: NA
length: 15
J: TRBJ2-1
D: TRBD1
CDR3: CATSLSTGGLNEQFF
DNA: TGTGCCACCAGCCTTTCGACAGGGGGGCTGAATGAGCAGTTCTTC

V: TRBV27
size: NA
length: 15
J: TRBJ2-6
D: NA
CDR3: CASGRRGSGANVLTF
DNA: TGTGCCAGCGGACGCAGGGGCTCTGGGGCCAACGTCCTGACTTTC

V: TRBV28
size: NA
length: 14
J: TRBJ1-1
D: NA
CDR3: CASSLPRRNTEAFF
DNA: TGTGCCAGCAGTTTACCGAGAAGGAACACTGAAGCTTTCTTT

V: TRBV5-1
size: NA
length: 14
J: TRBJ1-4
D: TRBD1
CDR3: CASSLGDSNARLFF
DNA: TGCGCCAGCAGCTTGGGGGACAGCAATGCACGACTGTTTTTT

V: TRBV2
size: NA
length: 14
J: TRBJ2-1
D: TRBD2
CDR3: CASSGTSQGLEQFF
DNA: TGTGCCAGCAGTGGGACTAGCCAAGGACTTGAGCAGTTCTTC

V: TRBV5-5
size: NA
length: 15
J: TRBJ2-7
D: TRBD1
CDR3: CASSQSRQGNYEQYF
DNA: TGTGCCAGCAGCCAATCCCGACAGGGGAACTACGAGCAGTACTTC

V: TRBV2
size: NA
length: 12
J: TRBJ2-4
D: TRBD1
CDR3: CASRTGGNIQYF
DNA: TGTGCCAGTCGGACAGGGGGCAACATTCAGTACTTC

V: TRBV4-1
size: NA
length: 16
J: TRBJ1-1
D: NA
CDR3: CASSHNLNTGNTEAFF
DNA: TGCGCCAGCAGCCATAATCTTAATACAGGGAACACTGAAGCTTTCTTT

V: TRBV18
size: NA
length: 15
J: TRBJ1-1
D: NA
CDR3: CASSPPASQNTEAFF
DNA: TGTGCCAGCTCACCACCGGCCAGTCAGAACACTGAAGCTTTCTTT

V: TRBV5-1
size: NA
length: 13
J: TRBJ2-1
D: TRBD2
CDR3: CASSLTSGGEQFF
DNA: TGCGCCAGCAGCTTGACTAGCGGGGGTGAGCAGTTCTTC

V: TRBV5-4
size: NA
length: 14
J: TRBJ1-2
D: NA
CDR3: CASSSDGGNYGYTF
DNA: TGTGCCAGCAGCTCGGACGGAGGAAACTATGGCTACACCTTC

V: TRBV30
size: NA
length: 17
J: TRBJ2-1
D: NA
CDR3: CAWSPTRGAPSYNEQFF
DNA: TGTGCCTGGAGTCCGACTAGAGGGGCCCCCTCGTACAATGAGCAGTTCTTC

V: TRBV4-1
size: few
length: 15
J: TRBJ1-1
D: NA
CDR3: CASSQDGRGAGRAFF
DNA: TGCGCCAGCAGCCAAGACGGGAGGGGCGCCGGGCGGGCTTTCTTT

V: TRBV6-5
size: NA
length: 15
J: TRBJ2-1
D: TRBD2
CDR3: CASSTGLAGGHEQFF
DNA: TGTGCCAGCAGCACGGGACTAGCGGGGGGACATGAGCAGTTCTTC

V: TRBV6-5
size: NA
length: 14
J: TRBJ2-6
D: NA
CDR3: CASWQGYGANVLTF
DNA: TGTGCCAGCTGGCAGGGTTATGGGGCCAACGTCCTGACTTTC

V: TRBV6-5
size: NA
length: 14
J: TRBJ2-7
D: TRBD2
CDR3: CASSYSQRELRQYF
DNA: TGTGCCAGCAGTTACTCGCAGCGGGAGTTGAGGCAGTACTTC

V: TRBV2
size: NA
length: 12
J: TRBJ1-2
D: NA
CDR3: CASNSGGNGYTF
DNA: TGTGCCAGCAATTCAGGAGGGAATGGCTACACCTTC